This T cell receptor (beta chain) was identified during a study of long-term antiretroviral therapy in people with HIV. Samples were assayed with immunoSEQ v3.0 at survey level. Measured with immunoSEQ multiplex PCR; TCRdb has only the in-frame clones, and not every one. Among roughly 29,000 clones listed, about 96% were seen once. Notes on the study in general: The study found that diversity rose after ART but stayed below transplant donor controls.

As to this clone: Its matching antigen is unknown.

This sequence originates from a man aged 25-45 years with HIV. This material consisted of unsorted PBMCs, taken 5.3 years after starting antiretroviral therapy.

CDR3 DNA: TGTGCCAGCAGCTTAGACCCGGTGGCTGAAGCTTTCTTT. Amino acids: CASSLDPVAEAFF. The chain links TRBV11-2 to TRBJ1-1; D not certain. Deletions cut 0 bases from V and 6 bases from J, with 8 bases between. Germline CDR1 reads SGHAT; CDR2 reads FQNNGV. The CDR3 is made up of 13 amino acids.